The source of this T cell receptor (beta chain) is a study of T cells in Graves' hyperthyroidism and ophthalmopathy. Study results and limitations: Expanded thyroid clonotypes (above 0.001) were mostly also found in blood.

The TCR beta CDR3 regions underwent amplification using RNA transcripts as the source. In the first-round RT-PCR of the TCR CDR3, the HTBI primer set was used. TCRdb independently ran MiXCR on the multiplex PCR reads; one entry per CDR3 protein. In the table there are around 500,000 distinct CDR3 sequences, roughly 16% of which are singletons. This CDR3 has 17 amino acids. V was cut by 0 bases and J by 1 base, with 11 bases left in between. CDR1 is SGHNT and CDR2 is YYREEE in the germline V gene (reference sequence). About this clonotype itself: What it binds is not known.

Sequencing was performed on blood. The chain combines TRBV5-4 with TRBJ2-6; D call uncertain. This TCR derives from a woman in her thirties with Graves' ophthalmopathy. The CDR3: CASSLAPLGSGANVLTF. DNA for the CDR3: TGTGCCAGCAGCTTGGCCCCTCTAGGGTCTGGGGCCAACGTCCTGACTTTC.